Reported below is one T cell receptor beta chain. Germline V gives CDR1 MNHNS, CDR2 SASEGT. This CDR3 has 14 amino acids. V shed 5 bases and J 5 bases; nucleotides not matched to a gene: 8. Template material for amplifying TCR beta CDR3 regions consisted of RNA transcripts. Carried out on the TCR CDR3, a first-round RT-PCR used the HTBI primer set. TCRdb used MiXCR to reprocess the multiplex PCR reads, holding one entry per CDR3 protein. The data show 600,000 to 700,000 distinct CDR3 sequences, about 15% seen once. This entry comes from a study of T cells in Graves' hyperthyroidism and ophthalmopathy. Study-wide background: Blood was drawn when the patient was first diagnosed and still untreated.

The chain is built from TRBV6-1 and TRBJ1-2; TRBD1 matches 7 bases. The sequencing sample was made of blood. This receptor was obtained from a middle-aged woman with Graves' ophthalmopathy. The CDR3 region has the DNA TGTGCCAGCAGTACCCACGGGACAGATTATGGCTACACCTTC. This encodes CASSTHGTDYGYTF.